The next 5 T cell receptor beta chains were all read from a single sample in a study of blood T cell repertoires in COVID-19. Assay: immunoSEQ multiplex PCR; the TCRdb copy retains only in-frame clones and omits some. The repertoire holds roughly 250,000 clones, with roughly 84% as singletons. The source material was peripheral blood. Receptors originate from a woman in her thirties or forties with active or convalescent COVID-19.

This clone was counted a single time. The CDR3 region has the DNA TGCGCCAGCAGCTTGGACTGGTCTACTAATGAAAAACTGTTTTTT. Protein product: CASSLDWSTNEKLFF. The chain joins TRBV5-1 to TRBJ1-4; D is ambiguous. The CDR3 has 15 residues. The germline V and J ends were trimmed by 0 bases and 2 bases, with 8 bases remaining between them. Per germline, CDR1 SGHRS and CDR2 YFSETQ.

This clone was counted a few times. The CDR3 loop reads CASSPSGGEETQYF. The CDR3 DNA follows: TGTGCCAGCAGCCCCTCGGGGGGTGAAGAGACCCAGTACTTC. This sequence joins TRBV2 and TRBJ2-5, with 7 positions matching TRBD2. The germline gives CDR1 SNHLY, CDR2 FYNNEI. V was clipped by 6 bases and J by 3 bases; unmatched bases: 7. The length of the CDR3 is 14 residues.

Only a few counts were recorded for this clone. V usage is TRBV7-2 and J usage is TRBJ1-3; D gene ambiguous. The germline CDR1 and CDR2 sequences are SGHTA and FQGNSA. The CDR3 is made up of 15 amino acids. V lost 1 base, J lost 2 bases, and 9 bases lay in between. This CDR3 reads CASSLVTTAGNTIYF. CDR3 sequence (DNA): TGTGCCAGCAGCTTAGTGACAACAGCTGGAAACACCATATATTTT.

The CDR3 region is CAWTLGLAGGMDTQYF. DNA for the CDR3: TGTGCCTGGACTTTGGGACTAGCGGGGGGGATGGATACGCAGTATTTT. The rearrangement joins TRBV30 to TRBJ2-3; 16 positions match TRBD2. The length of the CDR3 is 16 residues. Germline-derived CDR1 and CDR2 are GTSNPN and SVGIG (reference sequence). With 4 bases clipped from V and 6 bases from J, the junction kept 7 bases outside the gene matches.

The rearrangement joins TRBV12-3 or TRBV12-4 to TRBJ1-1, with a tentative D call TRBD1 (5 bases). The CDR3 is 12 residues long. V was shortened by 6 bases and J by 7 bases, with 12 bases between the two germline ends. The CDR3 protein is CASSPDGGEAFF. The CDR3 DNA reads TGTGCCAGCAGCCCGGACGGGGGTGAAGCTTTCTTT.